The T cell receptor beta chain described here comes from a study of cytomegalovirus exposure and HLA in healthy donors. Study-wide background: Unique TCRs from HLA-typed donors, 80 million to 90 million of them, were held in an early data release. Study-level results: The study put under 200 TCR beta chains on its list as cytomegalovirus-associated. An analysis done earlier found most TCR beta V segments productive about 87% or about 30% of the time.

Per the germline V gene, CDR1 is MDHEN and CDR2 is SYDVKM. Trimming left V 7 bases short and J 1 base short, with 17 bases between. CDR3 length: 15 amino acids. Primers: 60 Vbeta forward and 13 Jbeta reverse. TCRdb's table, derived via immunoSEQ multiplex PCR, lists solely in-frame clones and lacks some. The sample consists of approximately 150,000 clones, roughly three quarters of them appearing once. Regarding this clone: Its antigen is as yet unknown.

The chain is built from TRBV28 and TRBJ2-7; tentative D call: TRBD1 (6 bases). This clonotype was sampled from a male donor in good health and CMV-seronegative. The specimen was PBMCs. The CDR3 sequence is CASKGGGGRSYEQYF. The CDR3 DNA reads TGTGCCAGCAAAGGAGGTGGGGGCCGTTCCTACGAGCAGTACTTC.